This T cell receptor beta chain was captured by sequencing in a study of control samples from healthy donors and cancer patients. Some clones are missing from TCRdb's copy, which holds only in-frame ones; the method was immunoSEQ multiplex PCR. The data hold about 120,000 clones, with approximately 88% observed a single time. CDR3 size: 15 residues. Trimming cost V 2 bases and J 8 bases; bases outside gene matches: 6. Germline V gene data show CDR1 as MNHEY and CDR2 as SVGAGI. This chain uses TRBV6-5 with TRBJ1-6; 7 nucleotides align to TRBD1. The TCR sequence derives from a man in his forties or fifties in good health. Sequencing used blood. The CDR3 nucleotides are TGTGCCAGCAGTTACGACAGGGAGGCCTATTCACCCCTCCACTTT. Amino acid sequence: CASSYDREAYSPLHF.